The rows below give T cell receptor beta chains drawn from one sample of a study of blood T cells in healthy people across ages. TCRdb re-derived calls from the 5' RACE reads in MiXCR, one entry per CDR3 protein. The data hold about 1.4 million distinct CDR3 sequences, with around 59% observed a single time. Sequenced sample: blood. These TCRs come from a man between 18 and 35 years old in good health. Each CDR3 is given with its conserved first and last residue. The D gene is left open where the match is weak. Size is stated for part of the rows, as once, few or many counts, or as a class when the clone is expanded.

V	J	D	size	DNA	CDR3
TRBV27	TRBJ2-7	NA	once	TGTGCCAGCAGTTTAGCCCAGGGGAGTCCTACCTACGAGCAGTACTTC	CASSLAQGSPTYEQYF
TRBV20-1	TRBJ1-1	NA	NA	TGCAGTGCCCACGAGGGAGAAAGGGAAGCTTTCTTT	CSAHEGEREAFF
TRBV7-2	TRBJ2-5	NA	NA	TGTGCCAGCAGGTTTAGGGGGTTTGGAGAGACCCAGTACTTC	CASRFRGFGETQYF
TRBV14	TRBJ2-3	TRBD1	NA	TGTGCCAGCAGCCAAGCAGGACAGGGAACAGATACGCAGTATTTT	CASSQAGQGTDTQYF
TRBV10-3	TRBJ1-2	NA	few	TGTGCCATCAGTGAGTCAGAGTATGGCTACACCTTC	CAISESEYGYTF
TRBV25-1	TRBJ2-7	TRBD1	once	TGTGCCAGCAGTGAACCCGGGACAGGGTACTACGAGCAGTACTTC	CASSEPGTGYYEQYF
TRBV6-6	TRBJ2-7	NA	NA	TGTGCCAGCTCCTCCCGACGCGCGGGCGAGCAGTACTTC	CASSSRRAGEQYF
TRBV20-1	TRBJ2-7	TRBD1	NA	TGCAGTGCTAGAGGGGACAGCTTGCCCTACGAGCAGTACTTC	CSARGDSLPYEQYF
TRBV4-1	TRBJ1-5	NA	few	TGCGCCAGCAGCCAAACAAATAATCAGCCCCAGCATTTT	CASSQTNNQPQHF
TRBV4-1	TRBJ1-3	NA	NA	TGCGCCAGCAGCCAACCTTCTGGAAACACCATATATTTT	CASSQPSGNTIYF
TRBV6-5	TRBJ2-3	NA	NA	TGTGCCAGCAGTTACGGCGGCGCCAGCACAGATACGCAGTATTTT	CASSYGGASTDTQYF
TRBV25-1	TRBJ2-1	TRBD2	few	TGTGCCAGCAGTGAATCTAGCGGGAGGGCCTACAATGAGCAGTTCTTC	CASSESSGRAYNEQFF
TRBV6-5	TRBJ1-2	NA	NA	TGTGCCAGCAGTTACTCAACTAACAACGAAGGCTACACCTTC	CASSYSTNNEGYTF
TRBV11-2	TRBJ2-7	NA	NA	TGTGCCAGCAGCCTCGGCGGGGTCGTCTACGAGCAGTACTTC	CASSLGGVVYEQYF
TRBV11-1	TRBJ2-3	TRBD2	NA	TGTGCCAGCAGCTCTGAGCGGGGGCCGACCACAGATACGCAGTATTTT	CASSSERGPTTDTQYF
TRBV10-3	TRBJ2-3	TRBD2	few	TGTGCCATCAGTGAGTCGACGGGGACTAGCGGTGGCCATACGCAGTATTTT	CAISESTGTSGGHTQYF
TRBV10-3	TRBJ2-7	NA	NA	TGTGCCATCAGGGACAGTCTCGGCGAGCAGTACTTC	CAIRDSLGEQYF
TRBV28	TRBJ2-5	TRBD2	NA	TGTGCCAGCAGTTTATTGACTAGCGGGGAGACCCAGTACTTC	CASSLLTSGETQYF
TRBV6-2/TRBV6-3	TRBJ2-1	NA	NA	TGTGCCAGCAGTTCAGGGGAGAATGAGCAGTTCTTC	CASSSGENEQFF
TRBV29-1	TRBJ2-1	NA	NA	TGCAGCGTCAGGGGAATGAGGGTCAATGAGCAGTTCTTC	CSVRGMRVNEQFF
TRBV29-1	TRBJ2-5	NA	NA	TGCAGCGTTGCCGACTTGGGGGGAAAGGAGACCCAGTACTTC	CSVADLGGKETQYF
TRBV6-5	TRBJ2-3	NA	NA	TGTGCCAGCAGTTACTCGACGCGCAGCACGGACGGGGATACGCAGTATTTT	CASSYSTRSTDGDTQYF
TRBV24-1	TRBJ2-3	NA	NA	TGTGCCACCAGTTTTTCGGCTGGACGGAAGATGTCTAGCACAGATACGCAGTATTTT	CATSFSAGRKMSSTDTQYF
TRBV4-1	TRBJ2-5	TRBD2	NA	TGCGCCAGCAGCCAAGGTTTGATCGATAGCGGGGGGGCCAGCGAGACCCAGTACTTC	CASSQGLIDSGGASETQYF
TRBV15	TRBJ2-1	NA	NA	TGTGCCACCAGCATTTACAATGAGCAGTTCTTC	CATSIYNEQFF
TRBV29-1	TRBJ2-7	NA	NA	TGCAGCGTTGTGAGCCGGGCTGAGTACGAGCAGTACTTC	CSVVSRAEYEQYF
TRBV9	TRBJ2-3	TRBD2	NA	TGTGCCAGCAGCGTAGGACTAGCGTCAGATACGCAGTATTTT	CASSVGLASDTQYF
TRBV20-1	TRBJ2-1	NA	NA	TGCAGTGCTAGAGATTTCAGAGGCGACGACAATGAGCAGTTCTTC	CSARDFRGDDNEQFF
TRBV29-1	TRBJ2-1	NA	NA	TGCAGCGTCGGGGGTGCCCAAGCCCCGAGCTCCTACAATGAGCAGTTCTTC	CSVGGAQAPSSYNEQFF
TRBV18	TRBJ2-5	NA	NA	TGTGCCAGCTCACCAACGGAAGAGACCCAGTACTTC	CASSPTEETQYF
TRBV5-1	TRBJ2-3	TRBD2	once	TGCGCCAGCAGCTTGGGCCGGGACTACACCACAGATACGCAGTATTTT	CASSLGRDYTTDTQYF
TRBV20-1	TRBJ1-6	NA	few	TGCAGTGCTGTTCTCAGCTCCTATAATTCACCCCTCCACTTT	CSAVLSSYNSPLHF
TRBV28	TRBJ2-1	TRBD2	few	TGTGCCAGCAGTTTCGGGACTATCAAGTTCTTC	CASSFGTIKFF
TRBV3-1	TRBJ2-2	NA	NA	TGTGCCAGCAGCCAAGACGTCGAGGATACCGGGGAGCTGTTTTTT	CASSQDVEDTGELFF
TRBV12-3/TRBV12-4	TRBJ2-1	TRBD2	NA	TGTGCCAGCAGTCACAATAGCGGGGGGGCCTCGAATGAGCAGTTCTTC	CASSHNSGGASNEQFF
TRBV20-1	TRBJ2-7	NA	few	TGCAGTGCTAGAGATTGGGGGAACGAGCAGTACTTC	CSARDWGNEQYF
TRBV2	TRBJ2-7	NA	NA	TGTGCCAGCCTCCCGGGACACCGGACTGGGGAGCAGTACTTC	CASLPGHRTGEQYF
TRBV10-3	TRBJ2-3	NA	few	TGTGCCATCAGTGACACTACCAGCACAGATACGCAGTATTTT	CAISDTTSTDTQYF
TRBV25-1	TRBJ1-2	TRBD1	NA	TGTGCCAGCAGTGGGGGACAGGGGGGGAGTGGCTACACCTTC	CASSGGQGGSGYTF
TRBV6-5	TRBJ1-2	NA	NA	TGTGCCAGCAGCTCAAGCAGGATTGGCTACACCTTC	CASSSSRIGYTF
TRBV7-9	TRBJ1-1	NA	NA	TGTGCCAGCCACGACTCATTGGAAGCTTTCTTT	CASHDSLEAFF
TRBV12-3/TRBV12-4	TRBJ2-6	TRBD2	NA	TGTGCCAGCAGTTTACGCACTAGCGGGAGCCTTGCCGGGGCCAACGTCCTGACTTTC	CASSLRTSGSLAGANVLTF
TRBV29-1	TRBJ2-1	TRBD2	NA	TGCAGCGTCACAGGGACTAGCGGGAACCACAATGAGCAGTTCTTC	CSVTGTSGNHNEQFF
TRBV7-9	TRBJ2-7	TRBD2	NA	TGTGCCAGCACTAAGTCGGCGGGAGTACTTAGCGAGCAGTACTTC	CASTKSAGVLSEQYF
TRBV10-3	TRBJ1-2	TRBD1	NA	TGTGCCACCCATCTGGGACAGGGGGCGGGAGGCTACACCTTC	CATHLGQGAGGYTF
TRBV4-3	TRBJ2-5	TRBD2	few	TGCGCCAGCAGCCCCAGTTCCCCTCTACTAGCGGGGCACCAAGAGACCCAGTACTTC	CASSPSSPLLAGHQETQYF